Here is one TCR beta chain with its context. As yet, its antigen is unknown. The data derive from a study of brain T cells in children with intractable seizures. Notes on the study in general: Absence of clones before surgery may stem from lower sequencing depth.

Trimming removed 6 bases from V and 4 bases from J, with 19 bases in between. The CDR3 loop spans 16 amino acids. The V gene's germline CDR1 is SGHNT and CDR2 YYREEE (reference sequence). Method: immunoSEQ multiplex PCR; TCRdb's copy keeps in-frame clones and lacks some. The sample carries roughly 2,000 clones, approximately 82% recorded once. The sequenced cases were selected for having the highest brain T cell transcript signatures. This chain links TRBV5-4 with TRBJ2-2; a weak D match, TRBD2 (6 bases). The specimen was resected brain tissue, collected at surgery. This TCR was sampled from a girl between 2 and 10 years old with tuberous sclerosis and intractable seizures. CDR3 residues: CASTPGSLVSTGELFF. CDR3 sequence (DNA): TGTGCCAGCACCCCCGGGAGTCTGGTTTCCACCGGGGAGCTGTTTTTT.